Following are 31 T cell receptor beta chains from one sample sequenced in a study of T-cell reconstitution after alpha-beta-depleted transplantation in children. TCRbeta library preparation incorporated unique molecular identifiers. TCRdb reprocessed the PCR reads with MiXCR, giving one entry per CDR3 protein. Counted here are over 85,000 distinct CDR3 sequences, under 7% occurring once; the ten biggest clones make up 5.5% to 6.5%. This specimen consisted of PBMCs, mostly from graft donor cells, obtained 60 days after TCRalphabeta/CD19-depleted stem cell transplant. The source of these receptors is a female patient aged 2-9 years who had a stem cell transplant for Fanconi anemia, so the T cells may come from the graft donor.

This clonotype turned up a few times. The chain has TRBV5-1 and TRBJ1-1; D gene ambiguous. This CDR3 contains 15 residues. The V and J ends lost 4 bases and 5 bases respectively, with 18 bases between them. CDR1 is SGHRS and CDR2 is YFSETQ in the germline V gene. The CDR3 is CASSLISSPSTEAFF. DNA for the CDR3: TGCGCCAGCAGCCTCATATCATCCCCGAGTACTGAAGCTTTCTTT.

The chain carries TRBV29-1 and TRBJ1-2, with 7 bases aligning to TRBD1. V dropped 8 bases and J dropped 5; count of bases not matched to a gene: 11. The CDR3 is 13 amino acids. The germline CDR1 and CDR2 sequences are SQVTM and ANQGSEA. The CDR3 sequence is CSSMTGKTYGYTF. In DNA form, the CDR3 reads TGCAGCTCAATGACAGGGAAAACTTATGGCTACACCTTC.

Ten or more counts support this clonotype. The chain uses TRBV20-1 and TRBJ2-3; 9 nucleotides match TRBD1. V lost 6 bases to trimming and J lost 4 bases; unmatched junction nucleotides: 11. The CDR3 length is 15 residues. CDR1 is DFQATT, CDR2 SNEGSKA, per germline (reference sequence). CDR3 sequence: CSAHPGQGFPDTQYF. The CDR3 nucleotides are TGCAGTGCACATCCGGGACAGGGCTTTCCAGATACGCAGTATTTT.

This clonotype has just a few counts. The chain couples TRBV5-5 to TRBJ2-5; 12 bases are shared with TRBD2. This CDR3 contains 15 residues. With 1 base clipped from V and 4 bases from J, the junction kept 2 bases outside the gene matches. In germline, CDR1 is SGHKS, CDR2 YYEKEE (reference sequence). CDR3: CASSLLAGGRETQYF. CDR3 nucleotides: TGTGCCAGCAGCTTGCTAGCGGGAGGGCGAGAGACCCAGTACTTC.

This clonotype was seen repeatedly, ten times or more. The J gene is TRBJ2-7, the V gene TRBV7-2, with D maybe TRBD2 (5 bases). V lost 4 bases to trimming and J lost 3 bases, with 13 bases between them. This CDR3 is built from 14 residues. Germline CDR1 is SGHTA and CDR2 is FQGNSA. This CDR3 reads CASSSPGIRYEQYF. CDR3 coding DNA: TGTGCCAGCAGCTCACCCGGGATTCGCTACGAGCAGTACTTC.

About this clonotype: The junction does not match germline at one end; this may be a read error. The chain combines TRBV23-1 with TRBJ2-7; TRBD1 or TRBD2 may be the D gene (5 bases each). TRBV23-1 qualifies as an ORF whose function is uncertain. The CDR3 loop spans 11 amino acids. CDR3 nucleotide sequence: TGCGCCAGCAGTCGACATAACGGGACCCGCTTC. It encodes CASSRHNGTRF.

This clonotype was seen at least ten times. The V call is TRBV4-1, the J call TRBJ2-1, with 10 bases lining up with TRBD2. The CDR3 spans 17 residues. The V and J ends lost 1 base and 8 bases, in that order; junction bases with no gene match: 11. CDR1 and CDR2 from the germline V gene are MGHRA and YSYEKL. CDR3 coding DNA: TGCGCCAGCAGCCAAGGAAGGCTAGCGGGAGTCTCGGATGAGCAGTTCTTC. Its protein is CASSQGRLAGVSDEQFF.

There are many counts of this clonotype. V is TRBV29-1 and J is TRBJ2-3, with D perhaps TRBD1 (6 bases). Germline assignment: CDR1 SQVTM and CDR2 ANQGSEA. This CDR3 spans 14 amino acids. V was clipped by 5 bases and J by 1 base, with 13 bases between them. The CDR3 region is CSVNNRVGTDTQYF. The CDR3 bases are TGCAGCGTTAACAACAGGGTGGGCACAGATACGCAGTATTTT.

There are many counts of this clonotype. This chain joins TRBV20-1 and TRBJ2-1, with TRBD2 matching 11 bases. CDR3 length equals 13 residues. CDR1 and CDR2 from the germline V gene are DFQATT and SNEGSKA (reference sequence). V dropped 6 bases and J dropped 5; count of bases not matched to a gene: 3. The CDR3 spells CSAPGLADNEQFF. CDR3 sequence (DNA): TGCAGTGCCCCGGGACTAGCGGACAATGAGCAGTTCTTC.

This clonotype was seen many times. The V call is TRBV29-1, the J call TRBJ2-1; TRBD2 might be the D (6 bases). Per germline, CDR1 SQVTM and CDR2 ANQGSEA. V dropped 4 bases and J dropped 3 bases, with 16 bases sitting between them. The CDR3 runs to 15 residues. In DNA, the CDR3 is TGCAGCGTTGTAGGTGGCGGGACCTACTACAATGAGCAGTTCTTC. Its protein is CSVVGGGTYYNEQFF.

The genes are TRBV19 and TRBJ1-2, with 10 positions matching TRBD1. CDR3 length equals 14 residues. V trimming: 5 bases; J trimming: 4 bases; junction bases outside the gene matches: 4. Germline CDR1 reads LNHDA; CDR2 reads SQIVND (reference sequence). The CDR3 coding sequence is TGTGCCAGTAGTCCTCGGACAGGGGGCTATGGCTACACCTTC. Its protein product is CASSPRTGGYGYTF.

This clonotype was detected ten times or more. V gene TRBV27 combines with J gene TRBJ1-2; no clear D. CDR3 length: 12 residues. Germline CDR1 is MNHEY and CDR2 is SMNVEV (reference sequence). V lost 6 bases and J 9 bases, leaving 14 bases between the germline ends. CDR3 DNA: TGTGCCAGCAGACGGCCAGGTAGCAGCTACACCTTC. It translates to CASRRPGSSYTF.

About this clonotype itself: Possible read error: a much larger clone is one base away. The chain links TRBV12-3 or TRBV12-4 to TRBJ2-2; the match to TRBD1 covers 10 bases. The CDR3 length is 16 residues. V lost 3 bases and J lost 5; bases outside the gene matches: 6. The CDR3 nucleotides are TGTGCCAGCAGTTTTGGACAGGGGGTGGTTACCGGGGAGCTGTTTTTT. It encodes CASSFGQGVVTGELFF.

This clonotype has at least ten counts. The V and J genes are TRBV5-1 and TRBJ1-3; D is ambiguous. CDR3 length: 15 residues. Germline V gene sequence: CDR1 SGHRS, CDR2 YFSETQ. Trimming took off 4 bases at V and 0 bases at J, with 11 bases between the two ends. Written as DNA, the CDR3 is TGCGCCAGCAGCCCTGGGATCTCCTCTGGAAACACCATATATTTT. As protein: CASSPGISSGNTIYF.

This clonotype was recorded many times. The genes are TRBV12-3 or TRBV12-4 and TRBJ2-1, with 11 bases matching TRBD1. The ends lost 5 bases at V and 5 bases at J; junction bases unmatched: 8. The CDR3 extends over 16 amino acids. The DNA of the CDR3 is TGTGCCAGCAGTCTCTTGGACAGGGGGCCCGACAATGAGCAGTTCTTC. This codes for CASSLLDRGPDNEQFF.

This clonotype was seen ten or more times. The chain is built from TRBV7-9 and TRBJ1-1, with 7 nucleotides matching TRBD1. Germline CDR1 reads SEHNR; CDR2 reads FQNEAQ (reference sequence). The CDR3 is made up of 15 amino acids. V shed 6 bases, J shed 6 bases, and the junction held 13 bases outside the gene matches. CDR3 protein: CASRDRGPPSPEAFF. The DNA of the CDR3 is TGTGCCAGCAGAGATAGGGGGCCCCCGAGCCCTGAAGCTTTCTTT.

This clonotype was observed a handful of times. The chain joins TRBV23-1 to TRBJ2-4, with D possibly TRBD2 on 5 matching bases. TRBV23-1 has ORF status, its function being uncertain. V was pared by 2 bases and J by 1 base, with 12 bases between. This CDR3 comprises 16 residues. CDR3 nucleotide sequence: TGCGCCAGCAGTCAAAGTGGGGAGCCGGCCAAAAACATTCAGTACTTC. Protein sequence: CASSQSGEPAKNIQYF.

This clonotype was picked up many times. V gene TRBV2 combines with J gene TRBJ2-7; 7 bases agree with TRBD2. V trimming: 1 base; J trimming: 6 bases; junction bases outside the gene matches: 9. The germline CDR1 and CDR2 sequences are SNHLY and FYNNEI. The CDR3 sequence is 15 residues long. The CDR3 sequence: CASSEVGAGAGEQYF. The DNA of the CDR3 is TGTGCCAGCAGTGAAGTAGGTGCGGGAGCCGGCGAGCAGTACTTC.

This clonotype was seen only a few times. The V gene is TRBV10-3, the J gene TRBJ2-1; 10 bases agree with TRBD2. J gave up 5 bases and V 7 bases, and 11 bases lay outside the gene matches. Germline assignment: CDR1 ENHRY and CDR2 SYGVKD. The CDR3 sequence is 16 residues long. The CDR3 here is CAINSKGLAGDNEQFF. The CDR3 DNA reads TGTGCCATCAATAGCAAGGGCCTAGCGGGGGACAATGAGCAGTTCTTC.

Turning to this clonotype: One junction end disagrees with the germline gene, perhaps due to a read error. This chain links TRBV7-3 with TRBJ2-4; D is possibly TRBD1 or TRBD2 (5 bases each). This CDR3 contains 15 residues. Germline V lookup: CDR1 SGHTA, CDR2 FQGTGA. The CDR3 region is CASSLRGTVKNIQCF. CDR3 nucleotides: TGTGCCAGCAGCTTAAGAGGGACGGTGAAAAACATTCAGTGCTTC.

This clonotype was picked up many times. This sequence joins TRBV29-1 and TRBJ2-2, with 13 bases identical to TRBD2. This CDR3 is 15 amino acids long. Trimming cost V 7 bases and J 5 bases; bases outside gene matches: 7. Per germline, CDR1 SQVTM and CDR2 ANQGSEA. CDR3 coding DNA: TGCAGCGCGCATGGACTAGCGGGAGTTACCGGGGAGCTGTTTTTT. Residues: CSAHGLAGVTGELFF.

This clonotype showed up many times. This chain uses TRBV12-3 or TRBV12-4 with TRBJ2-3; D might be TRBD1 (6 bases). CDR3 size: 15 residues. V lost 5 bases to trimming and J lost 8 bases, with 20 bases between them. For the CDR3, the DNA is TGTGCCAGCAGTCCGGACAGTCGGAATGTAGGTACGCAGTATTTT. Translation: CASSPDSRNVGTQYF.

This sequence joins TRBV4-2 and TRBJ2-1; 9 bases are shared with TRBD2. Per the germline V gene, CDR1 is LGHNA and CDR2 is YNFKEQ. The CDR3 sequence is 17 residues long. V trimming: 3 bases; J trimming: 7 bases; junction bases outside the gene matches: 13. CDR3 in amino acids: CASSHIQPGLAFNEQFF. The DNA of the CDR3 is TGTGCCAGCAGCCACATACAGCCGGGACTAGCATTTAATGAGCAGTTCTTC.

This clonotype was seen at least ten times. J is TRBJ2-2 and V is TRBV3-1, with 9 bases lining up with TRBD1. Germline CDR1 and CDR2: LGHDT and YNNKEL (reference sequence). The CDR3 consists of 17 residues. V trimming: 3 bases; J trimming: 9 bases; junction bases outside the gene matches: 14. The CDR3 bases are TGTGCCAGCAGCCATACCGTACCAGGGGGACAGGGTAGGGAGCTGTTTTTT. Its protein product is CASSHTVPGGQGRELFF.

In its sample, this clonotype was seen many times. The J gene is TRBJ2-7, the V gene TRBV28, with D maybe TRBD1 (6 bases). Germline V gene lookup returns CDR1 MDHEN and CDR2 SYDVKM. With 4 bases removed from V and 6 bases from J, the gap between germline ends came to 19 bases. The CDR3 covers 15 residues. This CDR3 reads CASSSPLATGPEQYF. The CDR3 coding sequence is TGTGCCAGCAGTTCGCCCCTCGCGACAGGTCCCGAGCAGTACTTC. Full variable domain (rest looked up from reference TRBV28 and TRBJ2-7): DVKVTQSSRYLVKRTGEKVFLECVQDMDHENMFWYRQDPGLGLRLIYFSYDVKMKEKGDIPEGYSVSREKKERFSLILESASTNQTSMYLCASSSPLATGPEQYFGPGTRLTVT.

The chain recombines TRBV12-3 or TRBV12-4 with TRBJ1-3; unclear D gene. The CDR3 loop spans 14 amino acids. With 7 bases removed from V and 1 base from J, the gap between germline ends came to 11 bases. Here the CDR3 DNA reads TGTGCCAGCACCTTTATCTTGTCTGGAAACACCATATATTTT. This gives the protein CASTFILSGNTIYF.

This clonotype was detected ten times or more. The gene calls are TRBV4-2 and TRBJ2-2; TRBD2 matches at 13 bases. J gave up 5 bases and V 3 bases, and 9 bases lay outside the gene matches. CDR1 LGHNA and CDR2 YNFKEQ come from the germline V gene. This CDR3 is 18 amino acids long. CDR3: CASSHHLLAGGRTGELFF. The DNA for the CDR3 is TGTGCCAGCAGCCATCACCTACTAGCGGGGGGGCGAACCGGGGAGCTGTTTTTT.

This chain joins TRBV4-1 and TRBJ2-5, with 8 bases matching TRBD2. V lost 8 bases to trimming and J lost 1 base; unmatched junction nucleotides: 6. Looked up from germline, CDR1 is MGHRA and CDR2 is YSYEKL. The CDR3 loop spans 14 amino acids. CDR3 loop: CASRASGFQETQYF. Written as DNA, the CDR3 is TGCGCCAGCCGGGCTAGCGGGTTCCAAGAGACCCAGTACTTC.

The rearrangement links TRBV18 to TRBJ2-7; 10 bases agree with TRBD2. V shed 3 bases and J 4 bases; nucleotides not matched to a gene: 9. The CDR3 is made up of 16 amino acids. Per the germline V gene, CDR1 is KGHSH and CDR2 is LQKENI. The DNA for the CDR3 is TGTGCCAGCTCACCTCCCGGGCTAGCGGGAGAGTACGAGCAGTACTTC. Translating gives CASSPPGLAGEYEQYF.

V gene TRBV5-1 combines with J gene TRBJ2-3; the D is unclear. With 1 base removed from V and 2 bases from J, the gap between germline ends came to 5 bases. From germline, CDR1 is SGHRS and CDR2 YFSETQ. CDR3 length: 13 amino acids. In nucleotides, the CDR3 is TGCGCCAGCAGCTTGATCGTCACAGATACGCAGTATTTT. Translating gives CASSLIVTDTQYF.

This clonotype was seen repeatedly, ten times or more. V and J are TRBV7-9 and TRBJ2-4; D is perhaps TRBD2 (6 bases). V was clipped by 7 bases and J by 8 bases, with 15 bases between them. Germline-derived CDR1 and CDR2 are SEHNR and FQNEAQ (reference sequence). The CDR3 extends over 13 amino acids. The CDR3 protein is CASTTPGVDIQYF. The CDR3 DNA reads as TGTGCCAGCACCACACCGGGGGTGGACATTCAGTACTTC. Variable domain in full (rest from reference TRBV7-9 and TRBJ2-4): DTGVSQNPRHKITKRGQNVTFRCDPISEHNRLYWYRQTLGQGPEFLTYFQNEAQLEKSRLLSDRFSAERPKGSFSTLEIQRTEQGDSAMYLCASTTPGVDIQYFGAGTRLSVL.